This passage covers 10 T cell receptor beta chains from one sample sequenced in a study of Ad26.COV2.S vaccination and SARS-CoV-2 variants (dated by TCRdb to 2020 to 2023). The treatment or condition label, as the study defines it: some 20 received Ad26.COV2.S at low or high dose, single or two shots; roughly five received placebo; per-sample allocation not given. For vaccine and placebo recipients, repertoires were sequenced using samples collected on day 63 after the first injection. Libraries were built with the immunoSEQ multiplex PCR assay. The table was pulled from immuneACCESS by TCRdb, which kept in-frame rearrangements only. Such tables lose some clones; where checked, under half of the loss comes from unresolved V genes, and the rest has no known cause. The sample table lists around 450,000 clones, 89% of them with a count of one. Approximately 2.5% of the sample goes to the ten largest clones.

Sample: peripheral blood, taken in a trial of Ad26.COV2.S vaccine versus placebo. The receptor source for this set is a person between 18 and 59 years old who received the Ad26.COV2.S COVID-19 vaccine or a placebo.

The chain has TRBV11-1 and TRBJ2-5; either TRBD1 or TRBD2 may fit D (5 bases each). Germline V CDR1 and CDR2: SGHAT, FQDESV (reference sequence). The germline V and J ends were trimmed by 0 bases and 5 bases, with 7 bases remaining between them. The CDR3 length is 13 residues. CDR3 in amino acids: CASSLAGTETQYF. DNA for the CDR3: TGTGCCAGCAGCTTAGCTGGGACGGAGACCCAGTACTTC.

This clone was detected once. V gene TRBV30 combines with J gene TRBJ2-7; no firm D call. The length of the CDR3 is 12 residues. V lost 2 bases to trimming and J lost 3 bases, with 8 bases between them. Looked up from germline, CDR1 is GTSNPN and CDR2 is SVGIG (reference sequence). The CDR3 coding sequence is TGTGCCTGGAGTAAAGAGCACTACGAGCAGTACTTC. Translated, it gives CAWSKEHYEQYF.

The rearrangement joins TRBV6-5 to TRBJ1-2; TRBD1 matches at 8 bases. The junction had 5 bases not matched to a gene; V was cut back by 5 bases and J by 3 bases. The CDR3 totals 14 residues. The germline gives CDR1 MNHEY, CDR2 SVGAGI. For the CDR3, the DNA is TGTGCCAGCAGTCGGACAGGGCCACACTATGGCTACACCTTC. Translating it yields CASSRTGPHYGYTF.

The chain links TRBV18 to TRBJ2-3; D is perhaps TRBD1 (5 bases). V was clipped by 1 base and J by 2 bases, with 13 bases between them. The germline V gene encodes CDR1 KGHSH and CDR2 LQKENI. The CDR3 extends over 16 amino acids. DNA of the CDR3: TGTGCCAGCTCACCACTAACAGGAAAGCCCACAGATACGCAGTATTTT. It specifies CASSPLTGKPTDTQYF.

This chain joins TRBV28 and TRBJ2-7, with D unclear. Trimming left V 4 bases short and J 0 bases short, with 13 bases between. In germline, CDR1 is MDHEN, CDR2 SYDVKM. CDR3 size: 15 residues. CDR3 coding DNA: TGTGCCAGCAGTTCGGTCGGCGGCGACTCCTACGAGCAGTACGTC. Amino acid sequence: CASSSVGGDSYEQYV.

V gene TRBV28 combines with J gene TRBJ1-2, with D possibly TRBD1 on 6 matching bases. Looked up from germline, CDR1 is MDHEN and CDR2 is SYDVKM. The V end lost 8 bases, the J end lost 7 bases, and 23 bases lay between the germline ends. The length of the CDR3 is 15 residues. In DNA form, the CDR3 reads TGTGCCAGCCCTCCGCAGGGCCAGGGGCGAGCTGGCTACACCTTC. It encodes CASPPQGQGRAGYTF.

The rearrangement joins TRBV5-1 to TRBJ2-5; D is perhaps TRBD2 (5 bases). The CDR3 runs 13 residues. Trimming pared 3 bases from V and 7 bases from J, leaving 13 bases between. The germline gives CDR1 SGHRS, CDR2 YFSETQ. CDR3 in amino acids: CASSWTTRGTQYF. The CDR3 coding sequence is TGCGCCAGCAGCTGGACCACCCGGGGGACCCAGTACTTC.

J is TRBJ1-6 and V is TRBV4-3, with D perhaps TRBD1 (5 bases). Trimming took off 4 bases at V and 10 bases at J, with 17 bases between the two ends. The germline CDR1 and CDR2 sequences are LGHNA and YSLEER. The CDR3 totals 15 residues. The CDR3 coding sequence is TGCGCCAGCAGCCTAGGAACAGGTCCAGGGTCACCCCTCCACTTT. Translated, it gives CASSLGTGPGSPLHF.

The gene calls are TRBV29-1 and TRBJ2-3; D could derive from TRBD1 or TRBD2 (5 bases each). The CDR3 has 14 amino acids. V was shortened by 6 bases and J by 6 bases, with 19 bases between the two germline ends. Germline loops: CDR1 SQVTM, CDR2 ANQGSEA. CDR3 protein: CSVPNRRLFDTQYF. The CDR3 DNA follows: TGCAGCGTGCCCAACAGGAGGCTTTTTGATACGCAGTATTTT.

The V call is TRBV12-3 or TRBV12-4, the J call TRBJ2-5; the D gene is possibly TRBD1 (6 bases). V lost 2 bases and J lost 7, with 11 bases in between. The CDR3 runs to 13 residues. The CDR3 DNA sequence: TGTGCCAGCAGTTTAAGGCCAGGGGTGACCCAGTACTTC. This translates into CASSLRPGVTQYF.